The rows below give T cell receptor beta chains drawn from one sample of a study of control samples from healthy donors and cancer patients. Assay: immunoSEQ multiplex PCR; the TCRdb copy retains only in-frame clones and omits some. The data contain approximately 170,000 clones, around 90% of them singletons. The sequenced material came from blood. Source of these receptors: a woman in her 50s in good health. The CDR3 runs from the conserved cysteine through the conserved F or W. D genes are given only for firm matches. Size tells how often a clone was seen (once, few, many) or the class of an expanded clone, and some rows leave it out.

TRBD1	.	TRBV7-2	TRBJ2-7	CASSLALGQISYEQYF	TGTGCCAGCAGCTTAGCCCTGGGACAGATTTCCTACGAGCAGTACTTC
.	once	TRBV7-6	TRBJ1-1	CASSLRAENTEAFF	TGTGCCAGCAGCTTACGTGCAGAGAACACTGAAGCTTTCTTT
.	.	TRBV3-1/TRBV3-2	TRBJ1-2	CASSPTTGVSFWGYTF	TGTGCCAGCAGCCCTACCACAGGAGTGTCTTTCTGGGGCTACACCTTC
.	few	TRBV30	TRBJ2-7	CAWSVQAGARDEQYF	TGTGCCTGGAGTGTACAGGCGGGGGCAAGGGACGAGCAGTACTTC
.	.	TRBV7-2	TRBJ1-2	CASSLGMGGYGYTF	TGTGCCAGCAGCTTAGGGATGGGAGGCTATGGCTACACCTTC
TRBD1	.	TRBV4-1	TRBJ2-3	CASSQGQGARDTQYF	TGCGCCAGCAGCCAGGGACAGGGGGCGCGAGATACGCAGTATTTT
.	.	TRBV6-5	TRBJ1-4	CASACSGTNEKLFF	TGTGCCAGCGCGTGCTCTGGAACTAATGAAAAACTGTTTTTT
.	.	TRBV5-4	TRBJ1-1	CASSSQGRMMAFF	TGTGCCAGCAGCTCCCAGGGGCGTATGATGGCTTTCTTT
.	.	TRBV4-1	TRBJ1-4	CASSQETETNEKLFF	TGCGCCAGCAGCCAAGAGACGGAAACTAATGAAAAACTGTTTTTT
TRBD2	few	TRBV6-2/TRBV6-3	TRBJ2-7	CASSLLAGSYEQYF	TGTGCCAGCAGTTTACTAGCGGGGTCCTACGAGCAGTACTTC
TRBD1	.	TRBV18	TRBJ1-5	CASSNYIQGAAQPQHF	TGTGCCAGCTCAAACTATATACAGGGGGCAGCTCAGCCCCAGCATTTT
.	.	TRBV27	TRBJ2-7	CASAPLGERLSYEQYF	TGTGCCAGCGCACCCCTTGGGGAGCGTTTATCCTACGAGCAGTACTTC
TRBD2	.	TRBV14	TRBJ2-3	CASTIDGLAGVDTQYF	TGTGCCAGCACCATAGACGGACTAGCGGGGGTGGATACGCAGTATTTT
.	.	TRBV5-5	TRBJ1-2	CASSLLSGEGGYTF	TGTGCCAGCAGCTTGCTTAGCGGGGAAGGTGGCTACACCTTC
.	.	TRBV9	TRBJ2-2	CASSPGGVTGELFF	TGTGCCAGCAGCCCCGGGGGAGTCACCGGGGAGCTGTTTTTT
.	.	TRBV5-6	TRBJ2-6	CASSLAPGGANVLTF	TGTGCCAGCAGCTTGGCGCCAGGTGGGGCCAACGTCCTGACTTTC
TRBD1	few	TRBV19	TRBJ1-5	CASSMVGQGIQPQHF	TGTGCCAGTAGTATGGTTGGACAGGGGATCCAGCCCCAGCATTTT
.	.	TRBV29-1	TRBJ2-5	CSVERSKGTQYF	TGCAGCGTTGAAAGGTCTAAGGGGACCCAGTACTTC
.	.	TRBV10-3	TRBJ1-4	CAISERGGANEKLFF	TGTGCCATCAGTGAGAGAGGGGGGGCTAATGAAAAACTGTTTTTT
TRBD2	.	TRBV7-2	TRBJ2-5	CASSLVAGYQETQYF	TGTGCCAGCAGCTTAGTAGCGGGATACCAAGAGACCCAGTACTTC
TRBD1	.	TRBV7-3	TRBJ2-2	CASSLRQGSVELFF	TGTGCCAGCAGCTTAAGACAGGGTTCAGTGGAGCTGTTTTTT
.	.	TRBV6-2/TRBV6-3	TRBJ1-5	CASSYWGGGNQPQHF	TGTGCCAGCAGTTATTGGGGCGGGGGCAATCAGCCCCAGCATTTT
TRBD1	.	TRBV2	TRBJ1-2	CASSVGQGVLGGYTF	TGTGCCAGCAGTGTCGGGCAGGGGGTATTGGGTGGCTACACCTTC
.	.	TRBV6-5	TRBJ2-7	CAGSLLGPSYEQYF	TGTGCCGGTTCCCTCTTGGGACCGTCCTACGAGCAGTACTTC